This entry lists 3 T cell receptor beta chains sequenced from one sample in a study of T-cell memory formation after mild COVID-19. TCRdb re-derived calls from the 5' RACE reads in MiXCR, one entry per CDR3 protein. The table has around 510,000 distinct CDR3 sequences, 20% to 25% seen once. The specimen was PBMCs or a T cell subset sorted from them (not recorded which). The receptors stem from an adult woman who had mild COVID-19 (a few samples of this study predate the infection). Cell type and time point are not known.

This clonotype appeared a few times. V gene TRBV4-3 combines with J gene TRBJ2-1; 12 nucleotides align to TRBD2. J lost 4 bases, V lost 1 base, and 8 bases had no gene match. The CDR3 spans 18 residues. CDR1 and CDR2 from the germline V gene are LGHNA and YSLEER. The CDR3 nucleotides read TGCGCCAGCAGCCAAGCCAAAGGACTAGCGGGAATTTACAATGAGCAGTTCTTC. Protein product: CASSQAKGLAGIYNEQFF.

This clonotype has at least ten counts. J is TRBJ2-4 and V is TRBV20-1; D is uncertain. The CDR3 is 13 residues long. V lost 6 bases and J lost 0, with 9 bases in between. Germline V CDR1 and CDR2: DFQATT, SNEGSKA (reference sequence). CDR3 sequence: CSAPATAKNIQYF. Written as DNA, the CDR3 is TGCAGTGCCCCAGCGACAGCCAAAAACATTCAGTACTTC.

V is TRBV6-5 and J is TRBJ2-1; D is tentatively TRBD1 or TRBD2 (5 bases each). The CDR3 extends over 15 amino acids. V was pared by 2 bases and J by 6 bases, with 14 bases between. From germline, CDR1 is MNHEY and CDR2 SVGAGI. The chain's CDR3 is CASSYKASGTNEQFF. The CDR3 nucleotides are TGTGCCAGCAGTTACAAGGCGAGTGGGACCAATGAGCAGTTCTTC.